This T cell receptor beta chain was sequenced for a study of T cell repertoires in cytomegalovirus infection. Study summary: Public TCR beta signatures marked donors with CMV infection and the matching HLA.

This clonotype was counted a few times. Its specificity is not known. TCRdb used MiXCR to reprocess the reads, holding one entry per CDR3 protein. The sample carries 150,000 to 200,000 distinct CDR3 sequences, roughly 22% recorded once. Trimming cost V 2 bases and J 6 bases, with 19 bases left between them. The germline V gene encodes CDR1 MNHNS and CDR2 SASEGT. This CDR3 comprises 16 residues. The TCR was taken from a human donor in good health (CMV status not recorded). Some clones in this sample may be carry-over from other donors' samples. The starting material was CD8+ T cells from cultured PBMCs, obtained from culture after CMV antigen stimulation. The chain combines TRBV6-1 with TRBJ1-2; the D gene is possibly TRBD1 (5 bases). Written as DNA, the CDR3 is TGTGCCAGCAGTGAAATTATATCTGGAGGGGACGATGGCTACACCTTC. It specifies CASSEIISGGDDGYTF.